This entry lists 12 T cell receptor beta chains sequenced from one sample in a study of control samples from healthy donors and cancer patients. Method: immunoSEQ multiplex PCR; TCRdb's copy keeps in-frame clones and lacks some. The data contain roughly 160,000 clones, almost 90% of them singletons. Material for sequencing was blood. All receptors derive from a woman aged 30 to 39 in good health.

DNA for the CDR3: TGTGCCAGCAGTGGATGGGGGGCTCATGGCTACACCTTC. Protein sequence: CASSGWGAHGYTF. The gene calls are TRBV2 and TRBJ1-2, with D perhaps TRBD1 (6 bases). V was cut by 4 bases and J by 6 bases, with 12 bases left in between. The V gene's germline CDR1 is SNHLY and CDR2 FYNNEI. The length of the CDR3 is 13 residues.

The chain recombines TRBV5-8 with TRBJ2-2; D perhaps matches TRBD1 (6 bases). CDR1 is SGHTS, CDR2 YDEGEE, per germline. Trimming cost V 4 bases and J 4 bases, with 11 bases left between them. The CDR3 length is 14 residues. CDR3 bases: TGTGCCAGCAGCGGGGGACACCCCACCGGGGAGCTGTTTTTT. Translated: CASSGGHPTGELFF.

The V gene is TRBV7-9, the J gene TRBJ2-1; TRBD2 agrees at 7 bases. The CDR3 has 15 amino acids. The V gene's germline CDR1 is SEHNR and CDR2 FQNEAQ (reference sequence). V lost 5 bases and J lost 4; bases outside the gene matches: 8. The CDR3 DNA is TGTGCCAGCAGCCTCGTGACTAGCAAATACAATGAGCAGTTCTTC. Encoded protein: CASSLVTSKYNEQFF.

This chain connects TRBV6-1 to TRBJ1-1, with D unresolved. V was shortened by 2 bases and J by 6 bases, with 10 bases between the two germline ends. Germline V CDR1 and CDR2: MNHNS, SASEGT. The CDR3 is 13 amino acids. The CDR3 here is CASSESQRAEAFF. CDR3 in DNA: TGTGCCAGCAGTGAATCGCAGCGGGCTGAAGCTTTCTTT.

In its sample, this clone was seen once. V and J are TRBV2 and TRBJ2-2; 12 bases are a match to TRBD2. After removal of 7 bases from V and 6 bases from J, the junction contained 6 bases not matched to a gene. The CDR3 is 15 amino acids. Germline V CDR1 and CDR2: SNHLY, FYNNEI. The CDR3 coding sequence is TGTGCCAGCATGGTACTAGCGGGGGGCGCCGGGGAGCTGTTTTTT. Its protein product is CASMVLAGGAGELFF.

This chain joins TRBV11-3 and TRBJ2-1; 9 positions match TRBD2. The CDR3 is 18 amino acids. The germline CDR1 and CDR2 sequences are SGHNT and YENEEA. J was trimmed by 2 bases and V by 0 bases; bases with no gene match: 8. The DNA for the CDR3 is TGTGCCAGCAGCTTAGATGGGGCGGGAGGGGTCGCCTACAATGAGCAGTTCTTC. It codes for CASSLDGAGGVAYNEQFF.

On this clone: The same CDR3 also results from other DNA sequences found in this sample. J is TRBJ2-3 and V is TRBV6-5, with 9 bases lining up with TRBD2. The germline V gene encodes CDR1 MNHEY and CDR2 SVGAGI. The CDR3 spans 14 residues. Unmatched junction bases numbered 2, after V lost 7 bases and J lost 0 bases. The CDR3 here is CASKTSGSTDTQYF. CDR3 in DNA: TGTGCCAGCAAAACTAGCGGGAGCACAGATACGCAGTATTTT.

This clone was detected only once. The CDR3 DNA reads as TGTGCCAGCAAAGGACAAAACCCGAATGAGCAGTTCTTC. Protein sequence: CASKGQNPNEQFF. The chain couples TRBV6-5 to TRBJ2-1, with TRBD1 as a possible D gene (5 bases). The CDR3 has 13 residues. The V end lost 7 bases, the J end lost 7 bases, and 14 bases lay between the germline ends. Germline CDR1 MNHEY, CDR2 SVGAGI.

The V gene is TRBV15, the J gene TRBJ2-5; 9 bases line up with TRBD1. The germline CDR1 and CDR2 sequences are LNHNV and YYDKDF (reference sequence). The J segment lost 0 bases and the V segment lost 0 bases, leaving 8 bases of the junction unmatched. CDR3 length: 18 amino acids. This chain's CDR3 is CATSRELQGAPHQETQYF. CDR3 sequence (DNA): TGTGCCACCAGCAGAGAGCTACAGGGGGCGCCCCACCAAGAGACCCAGTACTTC.

This clone has a single count. J is TRBJ1-2 and V is TRBV2; TRBD1 agrees at 7 bases. The CDR3 has 13 amino acids. Germline CDR1 reads SNHLY; CDR2 reads FYNNEI. V shed 6 bases, J shed 8 bases, and the junction held 9 bases outside the gene matches. CDR3 sequence: CASSDFNRGGYTF. The CDR3 DNA sequence: TGTGCCAGCAGCGACTTCAACAGGGGCGGCTACACCTTC.

CDR3 sequence reads: CASSIRGQADTQYF. The CDR3 DNA follows: TGCGCCAGCAGCATAAGAGGACAGGCAGATACGCAGTATTTT. This rearrangement joins TRBV5-1 to TRBJ2-3, with TRBD1 matching over 7 bases. Germline V gives CDR1 SGHRS, CDR2 YFSETQ. The CDR3 runs 14 residues. The J segment lost 4 bases and the V segment lost 4 bases, leaving 6 bases of the junction unmatched.

V and J are TRBV6-1 and TRBJ2-7; a weak D match, TRBD1 (5 bases). The V gene lost 2 bases and the J gene lost 2 bases, with 10 bases spanning the gap. The CDR3 is made up of 14 amino acids. Germline lookup yields CDR1 MNHNS and CDR2 SASEGT. The CDR3 nucleotides are TGTGCCAGCAGTGAACACAGGACCCCCTACGAGCAGTACGTC. It specifies CASSEHRTPYEQYV.